The rows below give T cell receptor beta chains drawn from one sample of a study of cytomegalovirus exposure and HLA in healthy donors. Method: immunoSEQ multiplex PCR; TCRdb's copy keeps in-frame clones and lacks some. The sample has 90,000 to 110,000 clones; around 72% are singletons. The source material was PBMCs. The source of these receptors is a male donor in good health and CMV-seronegative. Both conserved end residues are part of each CDR3. Fields, in order: D gene, J gene, V gene, CDR3 length, clone size, CDR3 DNA, CDR3 protein. D genes are given only for firm matches. Some rows have no size entry. The others give once, few or many, or a class for an expanded clone.

>TRBD2|TRBJ2-1|TRBV6-5|15|.
TGTGCCAGCAGTTACAGAGCGGGGGGGAACAATGAGCAGTTCTTC
CASSYRAGGNNEQFF
>.|TRBJ1-5|TRBV27|16|.
TGTGCCAGCAGTTTATACCCAGGGGTCGGCAATCAGCCCCAGCATTTT
CASSLYPGVGNQPQHF
>TRBD1|TRBJ2-7|TRBV30|14|.
TGTGCCTGGAGTTTTGGACAGGGCTCCTACGAGCAGTACTTC
CAWSFGQGSYEQYF
>.|TRBJ1-2|TRBV28|16|.
TGTGCCAGCAGTTTAAGTAACGGGGTTGTTAACTATGGCTACACCTTC
CASSLSNGVVNYGYTF
>.|TRBJ1-3|TRBV5-6|13|few
TGTGCCAGCAGCTTAGTACGGGGAAACACCATATATTTT
CASSLVRGNTIYF
>TRBD1|TRBJ2-3|TRBV5-6|15|.
TGTGCCAGCAGCTTGGTACAGGGGGGTACAGATACGCAGTATTTT
CASSLVQGGTDTQYF
>TRBD1|TRBJ2-7|TRBV29-1|13|.
TGCAGCGCCGGGACAGGGGGGGGTTACGAGCAGTACTTC
CSAGTGGGYEQYF
>TRBD2|TRBJ2-3|TRBV7-3|15|.
TGTGCCAGCAGCTCCGGGACTAGCGCCACAGATACGCAGTATTTT
CASSSGTSATDTQYF
>.|TRBJ1-5|TRBV7-6|13|.
TGTGCCAGCAGCCCCCTCCTCCAGGGGCCCCAGCATTTT
CASSPLLQGPQHF
>TRBD1|TRBJ1-4|TRBV2|14|.
TGTGCCAGCAGTCAGACAGGGGGTGGGGAAAAACTGTTTTTT
CASSQTGGGEKLFF
>TRBD1|TRBJ1-2|TRBV6-5|14|few
TGTGCCAGCAGCCTGGACAGGGGGAGGCGAGGCTACACCTTC
CASSLDRGRRGYTF
>TRBD2|TRBJ2-7|TRBV10-1|16|once
TGCGCCAGCAGCGAATATACTAGCGGGGGTACCTACGAGCAGTACTTC
CASSEYTSGGTYEQYF
>TRBD1|TRBJ1-2|TRBV6-1|16|few
TGTGCCAGCAGTGACCCTAGACAGGGCCTTAACTATGGCTACACCTTC
CASSDPRQGLNYGYTF
>.|TRBJ1-3|TRBV14|14|.
TGTGCCAGCAGCGCGCGGATCTCTGGAAACACCATATATTTT
CASSARISGNTIYF
>TRBD1|TRBJ2-7|TRBV7-2|15|few
TGTGCCAGCAGCTTAGCGACGACAGGGGGTTACGAGCAGTACTTC
CASSLATTGGYEQYF
>.|TRBJ1-2|TRBV29-1|9|.
TGCAGCTATCACCAGGGCTACACCTTC
CSYHQGYTF
>TRBD2|TRBJ2-4|TRBV7-2|16|.
TGTGCCAGCAGCACCCTAGCGGGTCTAGCCAAAAACATTCAGTACTTC
CASSTLAGLAKNIQYF
>.|TRBJ2-7|TRBV20-1|11|.
TGCAGTGCTAGAGTGAGTTACGAGCAGTACTTC
CSARVSYEQYF
>.|TRBJ2-7|TRBV2|17|.
TGTGCCAGCAGTGAAGCGCTGACAGGAGTCGTGGGGTACGAGCAGTACTTC
CASSEALTGVVGYEQYF
>.|TRBJ2-5|TRBV7-9|15|once
TGTGCCAGCAGCTTTGTTCTGGGGGCCCAAGAGACCCAGTACTTC
CASSFVLGAQETQYF
>TRBD1|TRBJ2-1|TRBV7-9|13|.
TGTGCCAGCAGCGGGGGACAGCTCAGCCACCAGTTCTTC
CASSGGQLSHQFF
>.|TRBJ2-2|TRBV28|16|.
TGTGCCAGCAGTTTCGGCAACAGGGTAAACACCGGGGAGCTGTTTTTT
CASSFGNRVNTGELFF
>TRBD1|TRBJ1-6|TRBV5-1|16|few
TGCGCCAGCAGCTTGGGGGCGGAGGGGGCGCATTCACCCCTCCACTTT
CASSLGAEGAHSPLHF
>TRBD2|TRBJ2-1|TRBV2|15|.
TGTGCCAGCATTTCGGCGGGAGGGGTCGTCAATGAGCAGTTCTTC
CASISAGGVVNEQFF
>.|TRBJ2-7|TRBV18|13|.
TGTGCCAGCTCACAGTACGGGAGCTACGAGCAGTACTTC
CASSQYGSYEQYF
>.|TRBJ1-2|TRBV12-5|15|.
TGTGCTAGTGGTTTGGTAAGAGGGTCTAACTATGGCTACACCTTC
CASGLVRGSNYGYTF
>TRBD1|TRBJ1-1|TRBV29-1|13|.
TGCAGCGGAATGACAGGGCCCCACACTGAAGCTTTCTTT
CSGMTGPHTEAFF
>.|TRBJ1-1|TRBV30|13|few
TGTGCCTGGAATGGAGCCCGTCTCGCTGAAGCTTTCTTT
CAWNGARLAEAFF
>.|TRBJ1-1|TRBV5-4|14|.
TGTGCCAGCACCATCCCTGGAGTGAACACTGAAGCTTTCTTT
CASTIPGVNTEAFF
>TRBD1|TRBJ1-4|TRBV6-4|17|.
TGTGCCAGCAGTGACTCGCAACCGGGACAGCATAATGAAAAACTGTTTTTT
CASSDSQPGQHNEKLFF
>TRBD1|TRBJ2-2|TRBV18|16|.
TGTGCCAGCTCCCCGGCCGACAGGGGAAGTCCCGGGGAGCTGTTTTTT
CASSPADRGSPGELFF
>.|TRBJ2-7|TRBV27|13|.
TGTGCCAGCAGTTTATTTTCGGGGTACGAGCAGTACTTC
CASSLFSGYEQYF
>TRBD2|TRBJ2-7|TRBV7-9|15|once
TGTGCCAGCAGCTCCCAGCGGGAGGGCATTTACGAGCAGTACTTC
CASSSQREGIYEQYF
>.|TRBJ2-3|TRBV29-1|12|.
TGCAGCGTTGACAGGCGGGCAGATACGCAGTATTTT
CSVDRRADTQYF
>.|TRBJ2-7|TRBV6-6|14|.
TGTGCCAGCAGTTCTCGACGGGGGACCTACGAGCAGTACTTC
CASSSRRGTYEQYF
>.|TRBJ2-7|TRBV27|14|.
TGTGCCAGCAGTTTACAGCGGCCCTCCCACGAGCAGTACTTC
CASSLQRPSHEQYF
>TRBD1|TRBJ2-1|TRBV4-2|15|.
TGTGCCAGCAGCCAAGAGGGACAGGGTCCCAATGAGCAGTTCTTC
CASSQEGQGPNEQFF
>.|TRBJ1-1|TRBV20-1|11|.
TGCAGTGCTAGAGATACAGAGGAAGCTTTCTTT
CSARDTEEAFF
>TRBD2|TRBJ2-7|TRBV27|14|.
TGTGCCAGCAGTTTCGGGAGGGCCTCCTACGAGCAGTACTTC
CASSFGRASYEQYF
>.|TRBJ1-2|TRBV12-2|17|.
TGTGCAAGTCGCGAGCGGGACGGGGAGGGGTGGTCCTATGGCTACACCTTC
CASRERDGEGWSYGYTF
>TRBD2|TRBJ2-3|TRBV4-3|17|.
TGCGCCAGCAGCCAAGATCCTGTTAGCGGGAGGGCAGATACGCAGTATTTT
CASSQDPVSGRADTQYF
>.|TRBJ1-1|TRBV11-3|16|.
TGTGCCAGCAGACCATTCAGGATTTCCATGAACACTGAAGCTTTCTTT
CASRPFRISMNTEAFF
>TRBD1|TRBJ2-3|TRBV6-6|15|.
TGTGCCAGCAGTACGGGACAGGGGGCGCATGGTACGCAGTATTTT
CASSTGQGAHGTQYF
>TRBD2|TRBJ2-1|TRBV19|15|.
TGTGCCAGTAGTCGGGCTAGCGGGAAGGGGGGTGAGCAGTTCTTC
CASSRASGKGGEQFF
>.|TRBJ2-7|TRBV6-6|12|.
TGTGCCGGCACCTCCACTGGGAGGGAGCAGTACTTC
CAGTSTGREQYF